The rows below give T cell receptor beta chains drawn from one sample of a study of molecular identifiers for immune sequencing clone quantification. TCRdb analysed the PCR reads with MiXCR anew, one entry per CDR3 protein. The sample lists 490,000 or so distinct CDR3 sequences; less than 30% were seen once. The sample comprised naive CD8+ T cells from blood, with Jurkat cell RNA spiked in. Receptor source: a human donor in good health. Some libraries in this study had Jurkat cell RNA spiked in. The conserved cysteine and the conserved F or W are not part of the CDR3 here.

CDR3aa,j_gene,v_gene
ASSSSGLSSTDTQY,TRBJ2-3,TRBV7-9
ASSPKDRGYEQY,TRBJ2-7,TRBV4-1
SARDFRGRLDTQY,TRBJ2-3,TRBV20-1
ASSATGGSTEAF,TRBJ1-1,TRBV9
ASSLVVRLSYNEQF,TRBJ2-1,TRBV7-9
ASSLGQGAPYEQY,TRBJ2-7,TRBV4-1
ASSPLQRGGYNEQF,TRBJ2-1,TRBV9
ASSLASAGAEQY,TRBJ2-7,TRBV28
ASSSGGQGKETQY,TRBJ2-5,TRBV7-9
SARALTSGYYEQY,TRBJ2-7,TRBV20-1
ASSVGSQYEQY,TRBJ2-7,TRBV10-2
ASSWRIRSSYEQY,TRBJ2-7,TRBV5-1
ASSYPGGGEGQETQY,TRBJ2-5,TRBV6-6
ASSYSQGVDIQY,TRBJ2-4,TRBV6-6
ASSESLGKLGEKLF,TRBJ1-4,TRBV6-1
ASSSSMTPEKLF,TRBJ1-4,TRBV12-3/TRBV12-4
AISGDRVLGEQY,TRBJ2-7,TRBV10-3
ASSQYIAGAEGNEQF,TRBJ2-1,TRBV4-3
ASSLLRDRGNEQF,TRBJ2-1,TRBV28
ASSQAGSAEAF,TRBJ1-1,TRBV3-1
ASSLEGTGINTEAF,TRBJ1-1,TRBV7-9
ARLTQGEGYLSYEQY,TRBJ2-7,TRBV19
ASSLAWGAVYEQY,TRBJ2-7,TRBV7-9
ASSYSTGRGTDTQY,TRBJ2-3,TRBV6-5
ASSSLAGALATDTQY,TRBJ2-3,TRBV27
ASSQDIDGANYGYT,TRBJ1-2,TRBV3-1
ARRPIGGSYEQY,TRBJ2-7,TRBV6-9
ASRQTSGIAYEQY,TRBJ2-7,TRBV27
ASRPGTQETQY,TRBJ2-5,TRBV28
ASSLDSRAGKF,TRBJ2-1,TRBV12-3/TRBV12-4
SARVPSIAYEQY,TRBJ2-7,TRBV20-1
ASSSLTRPPYNEQF,TRBJ2-1,TRBV5-6
ASSLWASGGPMNEQF,TRBJ2-1,TRBV5-1
ASSGTSGTGETQY,TRBJ2-5,TRBV5-1
ATSRGGGWQPEAF,TRBJ1-1,TRBV15
ASSPPQGSNQPQH,TRBJ1-5,TRBV18
SVVRGSNTGELF,TRBJ2-2,TRBV29-1
ASSVETGTTDTQY,TRBJ2-3,TRBV9
ASSLGGPNEKLF,TRBJ1-4,TRBV12-3/TRBV12-4
ASSYLGFSGANVLT,TRBJ2-6,TRBV27
ASSLAHQGTEAF,TRBJ1-1,TRBV7-6
ASSLISGTPGEQF,TRBJ2-1,TRBV7-9
ASSIAGRGDGYT,TRBJ1-2,TRBV19
SAMGAMNTEAF,TRBJ1-1,TRBV20-1
ASTQVQNTEAF,TRBJ1-1,TRBV6-5
ASSPGGGLNTEAF,TRBJ1-1,TRBV4-1
ATSRAKQGPLTEAL,TRBJ1-1,TRBV15
ASSGSANSGNTIY,TRBJ1-3,TRBV7-6
ASSLGSGTSYEQY,TRBJ2-7,TRBV27
ASSLWDRDSNSPLH,TRBJ1-6,TRBV28
ASSDNNRGGPGGTDTQY,TRBJ2-3,TRBV7-2
ASSWGTSETQY,TRBJ2-5,TRBV6-5
ASSQDRGSTGYQPQH,TRBJ1-5,TRBV4-3
ASSSPSGSPGDEQF,TRBJ2-1,TRBV7-2